This TCR beta chain derives from a study of cytomegalovirus exposure and HLA in healthy donors (dated by TCRdb to 2016 to 2017). Background on the whole study: An earlier analysis of some 600 of the donors reported about 280 Gb of sequence data and 117 million unique TCR beta sequences obtained from some 170 million T cells. Approximately 330 gigabases of sequencing data and tens of millions of unique TCR sequences made up an early release that covered approximately 620 HLA-typed donors. Of the 300 to 400 genotyped donors, around 81% fell in the genetic ancestry cluster associated with self-reported Caucasian donors. The study was designed to test whether signatures of past pathogen exposure could be identified by cataloging public T cell receptors. The study used immunosequencing to profile the T cell repertoires of several hundred subjects and linked those repertoires to cytomegalovirus serostatus. A separate validation cohort of 90 to 150 different subjects was used in addition to the 666-subject first cohort. To predict cytomegalovirus infection status, the study combined high-throughput TCR immunosequencing, statistical association of individual TCRs with disease status, and machine learning. To study patterns of TCR occurrence, a later analysis re-analyzed previously published TCR beta repertoires from around 700 donors and added high-resolution HLA genotyping. In the later analysis, no new phenotypic data were used to find candidate immune exposures; instead, reliance was placed on TCR beta sequences and their occurrence across donors. An earlier analysis of fewer than 700 of the donors applied high-throughput TCR beta sequencing to assess whether each TCR beta V gene segment acted as functional or pseudogenic. Donor age, sex, ethnicity and CMV serostatus were compiled together with the repertoire data. A later genetic analysis took genome-wide SNP genotypes for about 55% of the roughly 670 donors and used that subset as a discovery cohort. Every discovery cohort repertoire had been produced on one sequencing platform. HLA typing included class I and class II loci at four-digit resolution. The number of donors typed differed by locus, with about 629-640 for A, B, C, DRB1 and DQB1, around 500 for DQA1, 600 to 610 for DPA1, and around 450 for DPB1. Four to six DR-DQ haplotypes were handled as single units for association and clustering, since linkage in the cohort was strong. On average, around 230,000 unique TCR beta nucleotide sequences were sequenced per donor among 398 genotyped donors of the cohort, with 15% to 20% of those sequences being non-productive. What the research found in general, with its limitations: Roughly 17 rarely observed V segments, including chromosome 9 orphons, were excluded from the earlier analysis of a few hundred of the donors because counts were too low. The cohort was sequenced for TCR beta chains only, and without alpha or paired-chain data the features that could be detected were limited. A cluster of highly shared sequence variants was judged likely to be a technical artifact of the sequencing pipeline. In an earlier analysis of 500 to 650 of the donors, most TCR beta V segments appeared in productive rearrangements about 87% or about 30% of the time, broadly matching IMGT annotations. According to the authors, the approach could potentially be generalized to other disease states and immunological phenotypes. Most CMV-associated TCR beta chains appeared to be HLA-restricted in a later analysis, and the HLA associations seemed to be driven largely by CMV exposure. When HLA alleles, especially DR and DQ, strongly co-occurred, TCR associations were difficult to assign to individual alleles. The study listed approximately 150 TCR beta chains as associated with cytomegalovirus. For the cohort, immune exposure information was limited to CMV serostatus. In a later genetic analysis, fewer N-insertions in productive TCRs were reported among donors in an Asian-associated ancestry cluster than the roughly 670-donor mean. Sequencing depth was assumed to be roughly uniform across donors in the presence/absence analyses, though that assumption may not hold. Specific HLA alleles were associated with 15,000 to 20,000 TCR beta sequences at a false discovery rate of 0.05 in a later analysis. Correlated functional status among segregating V segments might be attributable to linkage disequilibrium, but an unknown experimental factor could not be ruled out. In a later analysis, several top co-occurrence clusters were reported to appear linked to parvovirus B19, influenza, CMV and Epstein-Barr virus. Most TCR sequences were observed very rarely across donors, whereas some public TCRs were present in many individuals. In a later analysis, the rate of TCR association differed among HLA loci, with DRB1 alleles having the most associated TCRs and HLA-C alleles having the fewest. In a later analysis, HLA-associated TCR beta chains were found to be more clonally expanded and to have lower generation probabilities than equally common non-associated chains. The classifier was reported to diagnose cytomegalovirus status with high specificity and sensitivity in both the original cohort and the validation cohort. A few of the identified cytomegalovirus-associated TCR beta chains were confirmed in vitro to be specific for cytomegalovirus antigens. Some IMGT-functional V segments, including TRBV6-2 and TRBV6-3, could not be told apart with the 87-base-pair reads, so those segments were excluded. A later genetic analysis associated a missense DCLRE1C variant with V-gene and J-gene trimming of TCR beta chains, and an independent cohort replicated the association. A further reported finding was that TCR beta sequences accurately predicted the HLA-A and HLA-B alleles for most subjects in the first cohort. Because HLA typing was unavailable for some donors at each locus, only the typed subset was used in association tests.

In this sample, this clone turned up a few times. It lacks a known antigen. No much larger clone is present one base from it, and per-base qualities are unavailable. The library was generated by the immunoSEQ multiplex PCR assay. For the multiplex PCR, a mixture combining 60 forward primers for TCR Vbeta segments and 13 reverse primers for TCR Jbeta segments was used. Amplification of the CDR3 region of rearranged TCR beta genes was performed with a multiplex PCR assay on genomic DNA. On the Illumina HiSeq System, the amplified TCR beta libraries were sequenced as 87-base-pair reads. In the authors' own workflow: Across the 500 to 850 repertoires, a later analysis counted 60 million to 90 million unique TCR beta chains, roughly 11 million of which were shared by at least two donors. Raw reads were error-corrected and collapsed into unique sequences by a nearest-neighbor algorithm in which closely related sequences were merged to remove PCR and sequencing errors. V, D and J gene segments were assigned by aligning CDR3 sequences to IMGT reference sequences. For a sequence to be retained, a match of at least six nucleotides to both a V gene segment and a J gene segment was required. A rearrangement was called productive if the CDR3 had no stop codons and remained in frame with V and J, and every other rearrangement was called non-productive. Following IMGT convention, CDR3 was defined as the stretch from the second conserved V-encoded cysteine to the conserved J-encoded phenylalanine. The earlier analysis of 587 of the donors excluded sequences that lacked an unambiguous match to a single V gene segment. In an earlier analysis of approximately 560 of the donors, a V segment was called functional when productive rearrangements were above 56.7%, and segregating when the standard deviation between donors exceeded 5%. A statistical classification framework was built to diagnose cytomegalovirus status from the catalog of TCR beta chain sequences. In a later analysis, TCR nucleotide sequences were compared against IMGT/GENE-DB human TR gene sequences so that V and J genes could be assigned. Using the TCRdist pipeline, a later analysis assigned CDR3 sequences along with most-parsimonious VDJ recombination scenarios. In a later analysis, every TCR beta chain was defined by the combination of its CDR3 amino acid sequence and its V-gene family, and reads without a unique V-gene family were dropped. To address suspected cross-contamination and a sequencing artifact, a later analysis removed under 600 highly shared, low-generation-probability nucleotide sequences. In a later analysis, a clonal expansion index was calculated for each public chain from normalized within-repertoire ranks of inferred template counts. In a later analysis, generation probabilities were computed using a VDJ recombination model fitted to out-of-frame rearrangements, and the results were checked against IGoR. A later analysis scored TCR-TCR, TCR-HLA and TCR-CMV co-occurrence with hypergeometric tests, applying a repertoire-size bias correction to TCR pairs. A later analysis estimated false discovery rates by permuting HLA or CMV assignments 20 times. In a later analysis, co-occurring TCRs were grouped using DBSCAN, with TCRdist sequence similarity added in when clustering inside HLA-allele-positive subsets. For co-occurrence clustering, repertoires with fewer than 30,000 or more than 120,000 public chains were excluded, along with a handful of repertoires with anomalous nucleotide sharing. This is the immuneACCESS table as TCRdb keeps it, with only in-frame sequences that have V and J called. A part of the clones is gone; compared with another copy, unresolved V genes explain less than half, and the rest is unexplained. That table furnishes V, J and clone size, whereas the DNA furnished D and trimming. The sample has more than 95,000 clones on record, approximately 82% of them singletons. The ten largest clones represent around 8.8% of the sample.

In total, 500 to 700 healthy bone marrow donors made up the cohort. At the time of sampling, every cohort member was nominally healthy, though immune exposures that went unrecorded were likely present. The donor was CMV seropositive and was included in the group of 250 to 300 seropositive cohort members. A peripheral blood sample was collected from each donor, and TCR beta sequencing was performed on peripheral blood mononuclear cells. The Qiagen DNeasy Blood Extraction Kit was used to extract genomic DNA from the blood cell samples. The CDR3, from cysteine to phenylalanine, totals 14 residues. This entry keeps only the CDR3 DNA: 42 bases, framed from base 1. The germline V gene provides CDR1 SGDLS and CDR2 YYNGEE. V drops 4 bases and J drops 4 bases, leaving 15 bases in between.

Source material: PBMCs. The sequence is built from TRBV9 and TRBJ2-7, with a tentative D gene TRBD1 over 6 matching bases. The source is a man between 35 and 55 years old in good health and CMV-seropositive. The DNA is as follows: TGTGCCAGCAGCACCCGGGACATACCTTACGAGCAGTACTTC. Its translation reads: CASSTRDIPYEQYF.